The 16 T cell receptor beta chains presented below share a single source sample, sequenced in a study of human T cells and chemical hapten exposure. The sample's time point: pre-sensitization, week 0. This sample's treatment: therapeutic diphenylcyclopropenone sensitization with weekly scalp DPC. TCRdb re-derived calls from the RACE reads in MiXCR, one entry per CDR3 protein. The repertoire holds roughly 100,000 distinct CDR3 sequences, about 10% seen once, with 2.5% to 4% in the top ten. The sample consisted of whole blood, taken in connection with sensitization to the hapten diphenylcyclopropenone (DPC). These receptors originate from a woman aged 55-69 years with alopecia areata. Some clones in this sample may be carry-over from other donors' samples.

This clonotype was seen many times. The rearrangement links TRBV4-2 to TRBJ1-5; D unclear. From germline, CDR1 is LGHNA and CDR2 YNFKEQ. Trimming took off 5 bases at V and 5 bases at J, with 16 bases between the two ends. CDR3 size: 15 residues. The CDR3 DNA sequence: TGTGCCAGCAGCGATTGGGATGGCGGCGATCAGCCCCAGCATTTT. Residues: CASSDWDGGDQPQHF.

V and J are TRBV7-2 and TRBJ2-7; 12 nucleotides agree with TRBD2. Per the germline V gene, CDR1 is SGHTA and CDR2 is FQGNSA. V shed 1 base, J shed 5 bases, and the junction held 6 bases outside the gene matches. This CDR3 contains 16 residues. The CDR3 DNA reads TGTGCCAGCAGCTTAGTCGCTAGCGGGGGGGTGGACGAGCAGTACTTC. As protein: CASSLVASGGVDEQYF.

This clonotype has a handful of counts. The chain employs TRBV9 and TRBJ2-7; a weak D match, TRBD2 (5 bases). CDR3 size: 15 residues. V lost 0 bases and J lost 2, with 12 bases in between. CDR1 is SGDLS, CDR2 YYNGEE, per germline. The CDR3 reads CASSVGTAVTYEQYF. The CDR3 DNA reads TGTGCCAGCAGCGTAGGCACAGCGGTAACCTACGAGCAGTACTTC.

This clonotype has at least ten counts. The rearrangement uses TRBV12-3 or TRBV12-4 and TRBJ1-5; no firm D call. The CDR3 runs 14 residues. V lost 2 bases and J 8 bases, leaving 13 bases between the germline ends. DNA of the CDR3: TGTGCCAGCAGTTTAATGGGAACCTACGAGCCCCAGCATTTT. It codes for CASSLMGTYEPQHF.

The chain joins TRBV27 to TRBJ2-7; 7 bases match TRBD1. The CDR3 contains 15 residues. Germline V gene lookup returns CDR1 MNHEY and CDR2 SMNVEV (reference sequence). Unmatched junction bases numbered 10, after V lost 5 bases and J lost 3 bases. CDR3 nucleotides: TGTGCCAGCAGTCCGTACAGGGGAGTATTCTACGAGCAGTACTTC. It codes for CASSPYRGVFYEQYF.

This clonotype was counted many times. The rearrangement uses TRBV5-8 and TRBJ2-5; the D is unclear. The CDR3 totals 13 residues. Trimming stripped 0 bases from V and 4 bases from J, with 7 bases between. Looked up from germline, CDR1 is SGHTS and CDR2 is YDEGEE. The CDR3 here is CASSLERRETQYF. The CDR3 DNA is TGTGCCAGCAGCTTGGAGCGTCGAGAGACCCAGTACTTC. Full variable domain (remainder filled in from reference TRBV5-8 and TRBJ2-5): EAGVTQSPTHLIKTRGQQATLRCSPISGHTSVYWYQQALGLGLQFLLWYDEGEERNRGNFPPRFSGRQFPNYSSELNVNALELEDSALYLCASSLERRETQYFGPGTRLLVL.

The rearrangement uses TRBV7-9 and TRBJ1-6; 8 bases are a match to TRBD1. Trimming cost V 3 bases and J 9 bases; bases outside gene matches: 7. Germline CDR1 SEHNR, CDR2 FQNEAQ (reference sequence). The CDR3 is made up of 15 amino acids. The DNA for the CDR3 is TGTGCCAGCAGCTTTGCGGACAGGGAGAGTTCACCCCTCCACTTT. Encoded protein: CASSFADRESSPLHF. Full variable domain (outside the CDR3, taken from reference TRBV7-9 and TRBJ1-6): DTGVSQNPRHKITKRGQNVTFRCDPISEHNRLYWYRQTLGQGPEFLTYFQNEAQLEKSRLLSDRFSAERPKGSFSTLEIQRTEQGDSAMYLCASSFADRESSPLHFGNGTRLTVT.

This clonotype was found many times. The chain combines TRBV27 with TRBJ1-4; unclear D gene. Between the trimmed V and J ends, which lost 5 bases and 5 bases, there was a span of 9 bases. The CDR3 loop spans 13 amino acids. Per the germline V gene, CDR1 is MNHEY and CDR2 is SMNVEV (reference sequence). Written as DNA, the CDR3 is TGTGCCAGCAGTCAATGGGTCAATGAAAAACTGTTTTTT. It is translated as CASSQWVNEKLFF.

The chain uses TRBV29-1 and TRBJ2-7, with 7 bases aligning to TRBD1. CDR3 size: 12 residues. V lost 6 bases to trimming and J lost 2 bases; unmatched junction nucleotides: 4. Germline V gene sequence: CDR1 SQVTM, CDR2 ANQGSEA. Here the CDR3 reads CSVGQQTYEQYF. The DNA of the CDR3 is TGCAGCGTGGGACAGCAGACCTACGAGCAGTACTTC.

A few counts support this clonotype. This sequence joins TRBV6-5 and TRBJ1-6, with 8 bases identical to TRBD1. The CDR3 runs 14 residues. The germline gives CDR1 MNHEY, CDR2 SVGAGI. With 5 bases clipped from V and 6 bases from J, the junction kept 3 bases outside the gene matches. The CDR3 region is CASSQQGANSPLHF. The CDR3 nucleotides read TGTGCCAGCAGTCAGCAGGGGGCTAATTCACCCCTCCACTTT.

The CDR3 sequence is CATKSRTGEQFF. DNA for the CDR3: TGTGCCACCAAGTCTAGAACCGGCGAGCAGTTCTTC. V gene TRBV24-1 combines with J gene TRBJ2-1; no definite D call. Germline assignment: CDR1 KGHDR and CDR2 SFDVKD. The CDR3 is 12 amino acids. The ends were cut back, 8 bases at V and 10 bases at J, with 14 bases in the middle.

The sample holds a few counts of this clonotype. J is TRBJ1-6 and V is TRBV5-4; D gene unclear. Deletions cut 4 bases from V and 4 bases from J, with 18 bases between. The germline V gene encodes CDR1 SGHNT and CDR2 YYREEE (reference sequence). This CDR3 contains 17 residues. CDR3: CASSARGTVVYNSPLHF. CDR3 in DNA: TGTGCCAGCAGCGCCCGAGGAACGGTCGTGTATAATTCACCCCTCCACTTT.

This clonotype has a count of ten or more. V is TRBV10-3 and J is TRBJ2-3, with D perhaps matching TRBD1 (6 bases). V was clipped by 5 bases and J by 3 bases, with 18 bases between them. Germline CDR1 is ENHRY and CDR2 is SYGVKD. The CDR3 sequence is 16 residues long. The CDR3 region has the DNA TGTGCCATCAGTCAACTAACGGCAGGGGAAACAGATACGCAGTATTTT. It specifies CAISQLTAGETDTQYF.

In this sample, this clonotype turned up many times. The rearrangement uses TRBV20-1 and TRBJ2-1; 9 bases line up with TRBD2. This CDR3 contains 18 residues. The germline V gene encodes CDR1 DFQATT and CDR2 SNEGSKA (reference sequence). J lost 4 bases, V lost 0 bases, and 13 bases had no gene match. The CDR3 reads CSARDTLSGGLRYNEQFF. The DNA for the CDR3 is TGCAGTGCTAGAGATACCCTCAGCGGGGGGCTTCGATACAATGAGCAGTTCTTC.

The chain recombines TRBV15 with TRBJ1-5; D gene ambiguous. CDR3 length equals 14 residues. Germline V lookup: CDR1 LNHNV, CDR2 YYDKDF (reference sequence). V lost 0 bases and J lost 4, with 7 bases in between. CDR3: CATSRDSGNQPQHF. In nucleotides, the CDR3 is TGTGCCACCAGCAGAGATTCTGGGAATCAGCCCCAGCATTTT. The variable domain in full, completed from reference TRBV15 and TRBJ1-5, reads DAMVIQNPRYQVTQFGKPVTLSCSQTLNHNVMYWYQQKSSQAPKLLFHYYDKDFNNEADTPDNFQSRRPNTSFCFLDIRSPGLGDTAMYLCATSRDSGNQPQHFGDGTRLSIL.

The rearrangement uses TRBV7-3 and TRBJ2-4; D remains ambiguous. The ends were cut back, 6 bases at V and 0 bases at J, with 15 bases in the middle. Germline CDR1 SGHTA, CDR2 FQGTGA. The CDR3 sequence is 16 residues long. CDR3 residues: CASRSPGSVAKNIQYF. The CDR3 nucleotides read TGTGCCAGCAGGTCGCCCGGGTCCGTAGCCAAAAACATTCAGTACTTC.